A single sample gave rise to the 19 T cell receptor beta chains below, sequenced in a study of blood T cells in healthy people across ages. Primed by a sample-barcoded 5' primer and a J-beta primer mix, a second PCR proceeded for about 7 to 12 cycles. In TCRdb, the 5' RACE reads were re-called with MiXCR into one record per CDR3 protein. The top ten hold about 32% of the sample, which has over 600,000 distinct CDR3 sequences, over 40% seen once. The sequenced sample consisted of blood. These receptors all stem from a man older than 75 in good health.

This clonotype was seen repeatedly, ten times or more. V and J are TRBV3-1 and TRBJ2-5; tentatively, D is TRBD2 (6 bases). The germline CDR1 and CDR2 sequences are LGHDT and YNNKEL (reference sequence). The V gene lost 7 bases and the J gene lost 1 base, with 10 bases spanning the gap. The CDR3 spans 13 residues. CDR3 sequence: CASTRGFQETQYF. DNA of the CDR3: TGTGCCAGCACGCGGGGCTTCCAAGAGACCCAGTACTTC.

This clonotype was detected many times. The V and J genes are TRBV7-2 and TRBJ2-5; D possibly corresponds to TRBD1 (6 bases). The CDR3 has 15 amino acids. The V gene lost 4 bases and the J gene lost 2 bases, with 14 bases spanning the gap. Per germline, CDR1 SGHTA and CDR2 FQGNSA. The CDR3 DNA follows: TGTGCCAGCAGCTCGTACAGGGTAGGGCAAGAGACCCAGTACTTC. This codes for CASSSYRVGQETQYF.

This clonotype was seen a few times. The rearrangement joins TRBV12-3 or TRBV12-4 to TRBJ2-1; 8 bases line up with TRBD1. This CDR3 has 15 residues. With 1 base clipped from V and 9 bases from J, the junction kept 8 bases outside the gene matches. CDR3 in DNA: TGTGCCAGCAGTTTAGGTGCAGGGGGCCTGGCTGAGCAGTTCTTC. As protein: CASSLGAGGLAEQFF.

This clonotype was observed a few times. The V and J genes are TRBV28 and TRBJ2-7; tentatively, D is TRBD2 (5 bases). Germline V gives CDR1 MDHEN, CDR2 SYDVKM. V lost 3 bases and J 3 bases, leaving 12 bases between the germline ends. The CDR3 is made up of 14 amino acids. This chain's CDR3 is CASSLPGSFYEQYF. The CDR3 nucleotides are TGTGCCAGCAGTTTGCCGGGAAGCTTCTACGAGCAGTACTTC.

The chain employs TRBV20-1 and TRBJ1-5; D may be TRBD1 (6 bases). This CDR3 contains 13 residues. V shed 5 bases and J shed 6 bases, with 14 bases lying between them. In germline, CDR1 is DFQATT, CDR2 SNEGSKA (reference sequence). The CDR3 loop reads CSALGGGFQPQHF. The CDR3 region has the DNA TGCAGTGCTCTGGGGGGGGGCTTTCAGCCCCAGCATTTT.

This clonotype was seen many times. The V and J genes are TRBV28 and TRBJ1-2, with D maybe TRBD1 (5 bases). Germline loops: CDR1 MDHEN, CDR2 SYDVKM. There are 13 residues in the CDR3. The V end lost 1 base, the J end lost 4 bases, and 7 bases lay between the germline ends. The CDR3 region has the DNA TGTGCCAGCAGTTTATCAGGGCCCTATGGCTACACCTTC. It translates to CASSLSGPYGYTF.

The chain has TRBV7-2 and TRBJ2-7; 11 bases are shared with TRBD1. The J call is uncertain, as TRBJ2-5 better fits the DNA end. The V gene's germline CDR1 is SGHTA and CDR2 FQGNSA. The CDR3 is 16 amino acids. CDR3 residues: CASSVLGQGAGETQYF. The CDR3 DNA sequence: TGTGCCAGCAGCGTACTCGGACAGGGGGCAGGAGAGACCCAGTACTTC.

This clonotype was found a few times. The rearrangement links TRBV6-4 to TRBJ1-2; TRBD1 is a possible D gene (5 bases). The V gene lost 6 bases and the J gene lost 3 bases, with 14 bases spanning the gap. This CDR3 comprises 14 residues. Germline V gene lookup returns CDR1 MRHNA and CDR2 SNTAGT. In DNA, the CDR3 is TGTGCCAGCAGCGTCGGGGGGTATGACTATGGCTACACCTTC. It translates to CASSVGGYDYGYTF.

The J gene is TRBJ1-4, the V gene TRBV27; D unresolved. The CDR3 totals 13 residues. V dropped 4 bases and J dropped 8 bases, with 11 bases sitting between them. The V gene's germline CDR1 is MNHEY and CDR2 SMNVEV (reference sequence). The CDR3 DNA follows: TGTGCCAGCAGTTCAAGGGTAGGCGAAAAACTGTTTTTT. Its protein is CASSSRVGEKLFF.

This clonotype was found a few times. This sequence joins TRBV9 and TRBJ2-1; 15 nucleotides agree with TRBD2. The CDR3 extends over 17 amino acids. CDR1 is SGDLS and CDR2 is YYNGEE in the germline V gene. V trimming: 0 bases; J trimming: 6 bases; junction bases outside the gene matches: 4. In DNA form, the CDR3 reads TGTGCCAGCAGCGTAGCCCGGACTAGCGGGGGGGCCAATGAGCAGTTCTTC. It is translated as CASSVARTSGGANEQFF.

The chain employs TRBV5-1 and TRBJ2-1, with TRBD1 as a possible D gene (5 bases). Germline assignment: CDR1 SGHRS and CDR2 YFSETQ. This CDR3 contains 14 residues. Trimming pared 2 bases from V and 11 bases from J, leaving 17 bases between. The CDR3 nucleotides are TGCGCCAGCAGCTTAGTAAACCAGGGTAATAAGCAGTTCTTC. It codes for CASSLVNQGNKQFF.

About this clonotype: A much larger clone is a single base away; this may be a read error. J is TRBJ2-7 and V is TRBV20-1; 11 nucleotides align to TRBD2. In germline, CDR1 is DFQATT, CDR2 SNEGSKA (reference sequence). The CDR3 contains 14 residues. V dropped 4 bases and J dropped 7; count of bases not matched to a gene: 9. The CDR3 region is CSAITSGSINEQYF. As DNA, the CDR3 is TGCAGTGCTATCACTAGCGGGAGTATCAATGAGCAGTACTTC.

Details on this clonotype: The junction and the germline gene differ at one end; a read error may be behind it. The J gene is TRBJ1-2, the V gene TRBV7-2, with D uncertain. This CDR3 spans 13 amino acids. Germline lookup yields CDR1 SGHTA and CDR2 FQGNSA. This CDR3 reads CASSPKEAYGHTF. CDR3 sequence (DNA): TGTGCCAGCAGCCCTAAGGAAGCCTATGGCCACACCTTC.

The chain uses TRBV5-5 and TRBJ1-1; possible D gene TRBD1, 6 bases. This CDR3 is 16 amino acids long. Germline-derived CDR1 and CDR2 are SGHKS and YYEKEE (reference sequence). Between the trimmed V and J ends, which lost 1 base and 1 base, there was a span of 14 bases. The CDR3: CASSLSPGAQNTEAFF. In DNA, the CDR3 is TGTGCCAGCAGCTTGTCCCCGGGGGCCCAGAACACTGAAGCTTTCTTT.

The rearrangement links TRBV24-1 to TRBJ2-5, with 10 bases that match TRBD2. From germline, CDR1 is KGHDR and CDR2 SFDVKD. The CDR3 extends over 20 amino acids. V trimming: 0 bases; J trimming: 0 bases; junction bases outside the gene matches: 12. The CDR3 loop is CATSDLQASGRRPNQETQYF. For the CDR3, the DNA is TGTGCCACCAGTGATTTGCAGGCTAGCGGGAGACGCCCCAACCAAGAGACCCAGTACTTC.

The CDR3 is CASSSEGWETQYF. The CDR3 DNA follows: TGCGCCAGCAGCTCGGAAGGGTGGGAGACCCAGTACTTC. The chain links TRBV5-1 to TRBJ2-5; D ambiguous. The CDR3 is made up of 13 amino acids. The V end lost 3 bases, the J end lost 5 bases, and 11 bases lay between the germline ends. The germline V gene encodes CDR1 SGHRS and CDR2 YFSETQ.

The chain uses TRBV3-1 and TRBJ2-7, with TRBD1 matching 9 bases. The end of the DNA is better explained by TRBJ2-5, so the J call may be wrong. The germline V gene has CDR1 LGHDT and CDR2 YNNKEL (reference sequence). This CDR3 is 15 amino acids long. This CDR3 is CASSEGTGSGETQYF. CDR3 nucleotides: TGTGCCAGCAGCGAAGGGACAGGGTCAGGGGAGACCCAGTACTTC.

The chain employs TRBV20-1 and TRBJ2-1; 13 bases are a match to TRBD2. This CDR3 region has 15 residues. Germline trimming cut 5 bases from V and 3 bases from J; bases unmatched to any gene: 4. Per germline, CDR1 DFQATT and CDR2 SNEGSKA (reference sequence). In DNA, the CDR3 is TGCAGTGCTCCCGGACTAGCGGGAGTCTACAATGAGCAGTTCTTC. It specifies CSAPGLAGVYNEQFF.

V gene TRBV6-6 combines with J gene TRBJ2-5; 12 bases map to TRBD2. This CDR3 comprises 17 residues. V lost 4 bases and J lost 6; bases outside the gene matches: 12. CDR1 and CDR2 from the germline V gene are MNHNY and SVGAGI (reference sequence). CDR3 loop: CASSSLASGGAGQTQYF. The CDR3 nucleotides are TGTGCCAGCAGTTCCCTGGCTAGCGGGGGGGCAGGCCAGACCCAGTACTTC.